A selection of T cell receptor beta chains follows, all from one sample in a study of T cells in Graves' hyperthyroidism and ophthalmopathy. In TCRdb, the multiplex PCR reads were re-called with MiXCR into one record per CDR3 protein. The table lists a few hundred thousand distinct CDR3 sequences, approximately 44% of them singletons, with 8.2% in the top ten. Sample: peripheral blood or thyroid tissue (not recorded which). These receptors originate from a woman aged 18 to 35 with Graves' hyperthyroidism. Both conserved end residues are part of each CDR3. A D gene is named only where the DNA matches it firmly. Size is stated for part of the rows, as once, few or many counts, or as a class when the clone is expanded.

>TRBJ2-5|TRBV10-3|TRBD2|.
CAISESAGGEVKTQYF
TGTGCCATCAGTGAGTCCGCGGGGGGCGAGGTCAAGACCCAGTACTTC
>TRBJ2-7|TRBV10-2|TRBD1|once
CASSIGTGDSYEQYF
TGTGCCAGTAGTATCGGGACAGGAGACTCCTACGAGCAGTACTTC
>TRBJ2-7|TRBV7-6|.|few
CASSQGIPARVYEQYF
TGTGCCAGCAGCCAAGGGATCCCCGCGAGAGTGTACGAGCAGTACTTC
>TRBJ1-1|TRBV30|.|few
CAWSDTFSEAFF
TGTGCCTGGAGTGACACATTCTCTGAAGCTTTCTTT
>TRBJ1-1|TRBV20-1|.|.
CSGRAGMGAFF
TGCAGCGGGAGGGCCGGGATGGGAGCTTTCTTT
>TRBJ2-2|TRBV5-1|.|few
CASSFWAGELFF
TGCGCCAGCAGCTTCTGGGCCGGGGAGCTGTTTTTT
>TRBJ2-5|TRBV2|.|.
CATSGSSLQETQYF
TGTGCCACTTCCGGGTCTTCCCTCCAAGAGACCCAGTACTTC
>TRBJ1-2|TRBV29-1|.|.
CSVEGGAVQGYTF
TGCAGCGTTGAAGGCGGGGCGGTTCAGGGCTACACCTTC
>TRBJ2-7|TRBV4-1|.|.
CASSQEGSSLYEQYF
TGCGCCAGCAGCCAAGAGGGTAGCTCCTTATACGAGCAGTACTTC
>TRBJ2-7|TRBV19|.|.
CASSIGRSHEQYF
TGTGCCAGTAGTATTGGTAGGTCCCACGAGCAGTACTTC
>TRBJ2-2|TRBV9|.|.
CASSLGPLVRELFF
TGTGCCAGCAGCTTAGGACCCCTAGTAAGGGAGCTGTTTTTT
>TRBJ2-2|TRBV29-1|.|.
CSVWPGEDRELFF
TGCAGCGTTTGGCCTGGGGAGGACAGGGAGCTGTTTTTT
>TRBJ2-7|TRBV20-1|TRBD1|few
CSAPDRVLGEQYF
TGCAGTGCTCCGGACAGGGTACTGGGCGAGCAGTACTTC